Following are 20 T cell receptor beta chains from one sample sequenced in a study of T cells in Graves' hyperthyroidism and ophthalmopathy. It was RNA transcripts that yielded the amplified TCR beta CDR3 regions. The HTBI primer set drove a first-round RT-PCR of the TCR CDR3. TCRdb processed the multiplex PCR reads anew with MiXCR; each CDR3 protein has one entry. The data show about 720,000 distinct CDR3 sequences, with about a sixth seen just once and roughly 8% held by the top ten. Input material: blood. The receptors come from a man aged 18-30 years with Graves' hyperthyroidism.

This clonotype turned up a few times. The J gene is TRBJ1-5, the V gene TRBV28; D gene ambiguous. Between the trimmed V and J ends, which lost 6 bases and 4 bases, there was a span of 19 bases. This CDR3 spans 16 amino acids. Germline V gives CDR1 MDHEN, CDR2 SYDVKM. The CDR3 DNA follows: TGTGCCAGCAGCCGGAACCCCCCGCCGCTTAATCAGCCCCAGCATTTT. It specifies CASSRNPPPLNQPQHF.

This clonotype was observed at least ten times. The gene calls are TRBV12-3 or TRBV12-4 and TRBJ1-1; 9 nucleotides match TRBD1. The CDR3 has 14 residues. The V and J ends lost 5 bases and 6 bases, in that order; junction bases with no gene match: 7. The CDR3 coding sequence is TGTGCCAGCAGTCCGCGACAGGGGGGTGCTGAAGCTTTCTTT. Encoded protein: CASSPRQGGAEAFF.

This chain uses TRBV30 with TRBJ1-6; tentative D call: TRBD1 (6 bases). The CDR3 contains 15 residues. Germline V CDR1 and CDR2: GTSNPN, SVGIG (reference sequence). Trimming pared 0 bases from V and 6 bases from J, leaving 12 bases between. CDR3 sequence (DNA): TGTGCCTGGAGTGTACCAGGGGCCGGTAATTCACCCCTCCACTTT. The encoded protein is CAWSVPGAGNSPLHF.

This CDR3 is CASSLSSRGYEQYF. For the CDR3, the DNA is TGTGCCAGCAGTTTATCGAGTCGCGGTTACGAGCAGTACTTC. The gene calls are TRBV27 and TRBJ2-7; D gene uncertain. Trimming took 0 bases from V and 4 from J, leaving 10 bases between them. The CDR3 sequence is 14 residues long. CDR1 and CDR2 (germline): MNHEY, SMNVEV (reference sequence).

Worth noting for this clonotype: Germline is not matched at one junction end, which may reflect a read error. CDR3 in DNA: TGTGCTACCAGCCGTAGCAATCAGCCCCGGCATTTT. Encoded protein: CATSRSNQPRHF. V usage is TRBV12-5 and J usage is TRBJ1-5; D ambiguous. CDR1 LGHNT and CDR2 FRNRAP come from the germline V gene. The CDR3 is 12 residues long.

This clonotype came up a few times. The chain links TRBV7-3 to TRBJ2-7; D call uncertain. Looked up from germline, CDR1 is SGHTA and CDR2 is FQGTGA. V was trimmed by 5 bases and J by 0 bases, leaving 11 bases between them. The CDR3 runs to 14 residues. This CDR3 is CASSPSHRSYEQYF. For the CDR3, the DNA is TGTGCCAGCAGCCCCAGCCACCGCTCCTACGAGCAGTACTTC.

The CDR3: CASSLALSSGRKPFF. Here the CDR3 DNA reads TGTGCCAGCAGCTTAGCGCTCTCTAGCGGGAGGAAGCCGTTCTTC. V gene TRBV7-2 combines with J gene TRBJ2-1; 11 nucleotides line up with TRBD2. Losses at the gene ends were 0 bases for V and 15 bases for J; bases not matched to a gene: 10. Germline V lookup: CDR1 SGHTA, CDR2 FQGNSA. This CDR3 has 15 amino acids.

The V and J genes are TRBV6-1 and TRBJ2-1, with a weak D call TRBD2 (7 bases). The CDR3 totals 14 residues. V lost 8 bases and J lost 3, with 14 bases in between. Germline V gene data show CDR1 as MNHNS and CDR2 as SASEGT. The CDR3 sequence is CASGWGGDYNEQFF. The CDR3 nucleotides are TGTGCCAGCGGCTGGGGGGGCGACTACAATGAGCAGTTCTTC.

The rearrangement uses TRBV12-5 and TRBJ2-1, with D possibly TRBD1 on 7 matching bases. Trimming cost V 6 bases and J 3 bases, with 9 bases left between them. The length of the CDR3 is 13 residues. Germline CDR1 is LGHNT and CDR2 is FRNRAP. CDR3 DNA: TGTGCTAGTGGCAGGGGGGACTACAATGAGCAGTTCTTC. Its translation: CASGRGDYNEQFF. The entire variable domain, with the rest obtained from reference TRBV12-5 and TRBJ2-1, is as follows: DARVTQTPRHKVTEMGQEVTMRCQPILGHNTVFWYRQTMMQGLELLAYFRNRAPLDDSGMPKDRFSAEMPDATLATLKIQPSEPRDSAVYFCASGRGDYNEQFFGPGTRLTVL.

This clonotype was observed many times. The chain uses TRBV20-1 and TRBJ2-7; D is unresolved. The CDR3 extends over 15 amino acids. V lost 6 bases to trimming and J lost 1 base, with 19 bases between them. Germline assignment: CDR1 DFQATT and CDR2 SNEGSKA (reference sequence). The CDR3 spells CSARASRYESYEQYF. The CDR3 region has the DNA TGCAGTGCAAGGGCGTCCAGGTATGAGTCCTACGAGCAGTACTTC.

In its sample, this clonotype was seen a few times. The chain has TRBV6-1 and TRBJ2-2; a weak D match, TRBD1 (6 bases). V was trimmed by 5 bases and J by 6 bases, leaving 13 bases between them. The CDR3 consists of 14 residues. Germline CDR1 MNHNS, CDR2 SASEGT. CDR3 protein: CASSYTGSPGELFF. The CDR3 DNA reads as TGTGCCAGCAGTTATACAGGGTCCCCCGGGGAGCTGTTTTTT.

This clonotype was counted many times. J is TRBJ2-1 and V is TRBV7-9, with 9 positions matching TRBD1. The ends lost 1 base at V and 6 bases at J; junction bases unmatched: 10. This CDR3 has 17 amino acids. Germline V gene sequence: CDR1 SEHNR, CDR2 FQNEAQ (reference sequence). CDR3 bases: TGTGCCAGCAGCTTAGTTTATCGGGTACAGGGGGCCAATGAGCAGTTCTTC. Protein sequence: CASSLVYRVQGANEQFF.

This clonotype was picked up a small number of times. The V call is TRBV7-8, the J call TRBJ2-7; no definite D call. The length of the CDR3 is 13 residues. Germline values: CDR1 SGHVS, CDR2 FQNEAQ. V lost 5 bases and J 0 bases, leaving 8 bases between the germline ends. The CDR3 loop is CASSPAISYEQYF. CDR3 nucleotides: TGTGCCAGCAGCCCGGCGATCTCCTACGAGCAGTACTTC.

The V gene is TRBV29-1, the J gene TRBJ2-2; perhaps TRBD2 as D (6 bases). CDR3 size: 12 residues. With 4 bases removed from V and 6 bases from J, the gap between germline ends came to 9 bases. Germline loops: CDR1 SQVTM, CDR2 ANQGSEA. The CDR3 spells CSVVEGPGELFF. The CDR3, as DNA: TGCAGCGTTGTGGAGGGGCCCGGGGAGCTGTTTTTT.

This clonotype was counted a single time. The chain carries TRBV20-1 and TRBJ2-7, with a possible D match to TRBD2 (5 bases). Looked up from germline, CDR1 is DFQATT and CDR2 is SNEGSKA (reference sequence). The V and J ends lost 6 bases and 7 bases respectively, with 16 bases between them. The CDR3 runs 12 residues. CDR3 sequence (DNA): TGCAGTGCAATGACCGATCGAGGGGAGCAGTACTTC. It codes for CSAMTDRGEQYF.

V usage is TRBV29-1 and J usage is TRBJ2-3; 7 bases map to TRBD2. CDR1 and CDR2 from the germline V gene are SQVTM and ANQGSEA. V shed 3 bases, J shed 4 bases, and the junction held 7 bases outside the gene matches. The CDR3 has 14 amino acids. Here the CDR3 reads CSVDGGRIADTQYF. The CDR3 DNA reads TGCAGCGTTGATGGCGGGAGAATTGCAGATACGCAGTATTTT.

The V gene is TRBV5-6, the J gene TRBJ2-1; D is ambiguous. The V gene's germline CDR1 is SGHDT and CDR2 YYEEEE. The CDR3 extends over 15 amino acids. V lost 0 bases and J 7 bases, leaving 14 bases between the germline ends. CDR3 sequence: CASSLEGPIRNEQFF. As DNA, the CDR3 is TGTGCCAGCAGCTTGGAAGGACCCATCCGGAATGAGCAGTTCTTC.

This clonotype showed up just a few times. The chain combines TRBV6-5 with TRBJ1-5; D is unclear. The end of the DNA aligns better with TRBJ2-3, so the J call may be wrong. There are 16 residues in the CDR3. Germline assignment: CDR1 MNHEY and CDR2 SVGAGI. The CDR3 coding sequence is TGTGCCAGCAGTTACGGCCCGGCGGTCAGCAATCAGCCCCAGTATTTT. This encodes CASSYGPAVSNQPQYF.

J is TRBJ2-5 and V is TRBV28; TRBD1 matches at 7 bases. From germline, CDR1 is MDHEN and CDR2 SYDVKM. The trim removed 3 bases at V and 1 base at J, leaving 5 bases unmatched. The CDR3 contains 15 residues. The CDR3 sequence: CASSLGQRVQETQYF. Here the CDR3 DNA reads TGTGCCAGCAGTTTGGGACAGAGAGTCCAAGAGACCCAGTACTTC. The whole variable domain, filled in from reference TRBV28 and TRBJ2-5, reads DVKVTQSSRYLVKRTGEKVFLECVQDMDHENMFWYRQDPGLGLRLIYFSYDVKMKEKGDIPEGYSVSREKKERFSLILESASTNQTSMYLCASSLGQRVQETQYFGPGTRLLVL.

Ten or more counts support this clonotype. The rearrangement uses TRBV12-5 and TRBJ2-5, with TRBD1 identical over 7 bases. With V trimmed by 0 bases and J by 5 bases, 9 bases remained unmatched. The CDR3 runs to 16 residues. Germline V CDR1 and CDR2: LGHNT, FRNRAP. CDR3 nucleotide sequence: TGTGCTAGTGGTTTGGTACTTACAGGGGTCCGGGAGACCCAGTACTTC. Translated: CASGLVLTGVRETQYF.